Each of the 7 T cell receptor beta chains below was sequenced from the same sample in a study of T cells expressing NK-cell markers. TCRdb reprocessed the 5' RACE reads, keeping one entry per CDR3 protein, no DNA. This sample's table has 200,000 to 300,000 distinct CDR3 sequences. What was sequenced was blood T cells: a sorted CD56 or NKG2C T cell subset, CD4+ or CD8+ T cells, or bulk PBMC T cells (not recorded which). These receptors were collected from a woman aged 18-70 years in good health.

This chain joins TRBV18 and TRBJ2-7; TCRdb gives TRBD2 as the D gene, but with no DNA this cannot be confirmed. Germline loops: CDR1 KGHSH, CDR2 LQKENI. This CDR3 comprises 15 residues. The CDR3: CASSPGTSGVYEQYF. The complete variable domain, with remaining parts taken from reference TRBV18 and TRBJ2-7, reads NAGVMQNPRHLVRRRGQEARLRCSPMKGHSHVYWYRQLPEEGLKFMVYLQKENIIDESGMPKERFSAEFPKEGPSILRIQQVVRGDSAAYFCASSPGTSGVYEQYFGPGTRLTVT.

The chain employs TRBV20-1 and TRBJ1-5. From germline, CDR1 is DFQATT and CDR2 SNEGSKA (reference sequence). The CDR3 contains 13 residues. This CDR3 is CSARDRTDQPQHF.

This rearrangement joins TRBV15 to TRBJ1-1; TCRdb returns TRBD1, unconfirmable since there is no DNA. Germline assignment: CDR1 LNHNV and CDR2 YYDKDF (reference sequence). The CDR3 totals 14 residues. The CDR3 protein is CATSRQGEDTEAFF.

This chain links TRBV6-2 or TRBV6-3 with TRBJ2-3; TCRdb's D gene call, TRBD2, goes unchecked for lack of DNA. Germline CDR1 is MNHEY and CDR2 is SVGEGT. The CDR3 loop spans 15 amino acids. The CDR3 spells CASRLAGVRTDTQYF.

The J gene is TRBJ2-1, the V gene TRBV5-1; the D call of TRBD1 rests on TCRdb alone, since no DNA is present to check it. Germline assignment: CDR1 SGHRS and CDR2 YFSETQ. The CDR3 totals 14 residues. The CDR3 sequence is CASTGTGFNNEQFF.

The gene calls are TRBV20-1 and TRBJ2-1; TCRdb indicates TRBD1, and absent DNA this call remains unverified. The CDR3 has 16 residues. Germline assignment: CDR1 DFQATT and CDR2 SNEGSKA (reference sequence). CDR3 sequence: CSARDWDPLKDNEQFF.

The chain has TRBV12-3 or TRBV12-4 and TRBJ2-1. The CDR3 sequence is 15 residues long. The CDR3 loop reads CASRDWGRSYNEQFF.